This T cell receptor (beta chain) was observed in a study of CXCR3-negative and CXCR3-positive naive CD8 T cells (dated by TCRdb to between 2018 and 2020). About the investigation overall: In total, about 140 million TRB reads were obtained, or roughly 1.5 +/- 0.3 million reads per library. Data from 11 donors, pooled across two independent experiments, went into the diversity and physicochemical repertoire analyses. TRBV-TRBJ cluster analysis included naive subsets from several donors and memory cells from 3 donors.

Sequencing was carried out with a NextSeq 550. The Human TCR Profiling Kit (MiLaboratory) was used to make UMI-labeled 5' RACE TRB cDNA libraries. cDNA synthesis used the entire amount of extracted RNA, and PCR amplification then used the entire amount of cDNA produced. Libraries were prepared in parallel using an identical number of PCR cycles. The paper's data handling went like this. With a minimum of two reads required per UMI, MIGEC and MiXCR pulled out about 49,000 +/- 11,000 unique UMI-labeled TRB cDNA molecules from each library. Each library averaged about 40,000 +/- 10,000 functional in-frame TRB CDR3 nucleotide clonotypes without stop codons. Diversity metrics, including normalized Shannon-Wiener and Chao1, were computed in VDJtools after downsampling to 5000 UMI-labeled TRB molecules per sample. For the central five CDR3 residues, VDJtools calculated physicochemical properties weighted by clonotype size, namely interaction energy, strength, volume and Kidera factor 4. TCRdb reprocessed the sequencing reads and holds a single record per CDR3 protein sequence, with no DNA. TCRdb assigned the V and J calls; the authors' analysis was not used. The sample has about 50,000 distinct CDR3 sequences on record. The ten most abundant clones make up around 0.58% of the sample.

Study-wide findings and limitations: Because surface CD5, which has been linked to self-reactivity in mice, was comparable between naive subsets, TCR interaction strength was also inferred from TRB CDR3 physicochemical properties. Both naive subsets had comparably high repertoire diversity, while memory CD8+ T cells had much lower repertoire diversity. Compared with CXCR3-negative naive cells, CXCR3-positive naive cells had TRB CDR3s with higher hydrophobicity (lower Kidera factor 4), lower energy, and higher strength and volume indices. CXCR3 expression partially decreased after cryopreservation, so most assays used freshly isolated PBMCs. Similar TRBV-TRBJ usage was shown by naive CXCR3-negative and CXCR3-positive cells from the same donor, whereas distinct patterns were shown by memory cells.

For each CD8+ T cell subset, flow sorting was done in triplicate, and about 300,000 cells per subset went directly into RLT lysis buffer. To keep memory contaminants out, a stringent definition of naive CD8+ T cells was applied: CD45RO-CCR7+CD27+CD95-. Using standard density gradient centrifugation, peripheral blood mononuclear cells were isolated from buffy coats. Naive CXCR3-negative and CXCR3-positive CD8+ T cells were flow-sorted using a FACSAria III. An RNeasy Mini Kit was used to extract total RNA from the sorted cells. According to the germline V gene (reference sequence), CDR1 reads DFQATT and CDR2 reads SNEGSKA. From cysteine to phenylalanine, the CDR3 is 13 amino acids long. The coding DNA is unavailable. On this clonotype: Its antigen specificity is not known.

Sequenced input: naive CXCR3+ CD8+ T cells from blood. Read against the paper, the sample's cell subset or site label means: CD45RO-CCR7+CD27+CD95- naive CD8+ T cells expressing CXCR3 (TNR3+). The receptor was derived from a human donor in good health. Some clones in this sample may be carry-over from other donors' samples. This chain joins TRBV20-1 to TRBJ2-7; TCRdb reports TRBD2, a call that lacks DNA to check it against. The CDR3 loop reads CSARTLARYEQYF.